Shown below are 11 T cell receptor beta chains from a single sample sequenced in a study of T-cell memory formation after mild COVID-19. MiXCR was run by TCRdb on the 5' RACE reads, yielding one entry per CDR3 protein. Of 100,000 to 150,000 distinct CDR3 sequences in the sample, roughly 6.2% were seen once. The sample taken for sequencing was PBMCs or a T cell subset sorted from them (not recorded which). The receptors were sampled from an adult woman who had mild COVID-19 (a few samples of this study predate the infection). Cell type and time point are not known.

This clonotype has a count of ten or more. CDR3 sequence: CASSVVTGGYSYEQYF. CDR3 coding DNA: TGTGCCAGCAGTGTAGTAACAGGGGGTTACTCCTACGAGCAGTACTTC. The chain has TRBV25-1 and TRBJ2-7, with 8 bases aligning to TRBD1. The germline V gene encodes CDR1 MGHDK and CDR2 SYGVNS. The CDR3 runs to 16 residues. V shed 4 bases and J 0 bases; nucleotides not matched to a gene: 8.

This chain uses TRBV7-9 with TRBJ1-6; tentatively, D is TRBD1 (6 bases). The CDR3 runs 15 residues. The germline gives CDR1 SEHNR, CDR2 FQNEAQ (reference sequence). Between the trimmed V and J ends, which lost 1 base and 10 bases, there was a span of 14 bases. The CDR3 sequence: CASSLEGETRSPLHF. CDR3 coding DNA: TGTGCCAGCAGCTTAGAGGGGGAGACGCGATCACCCCTCCACTTT.

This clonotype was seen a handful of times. The CDR3, as DNA: TGTGCCAGCAGTACAGAAGGTGGTAGCAATCAGCCCCAGCATTTT. Translating gives CASSTEGGSNQPQHF. The chain has TRBV6-5 and TRBJ1-5; D is uncertain. V was trimmed by 5 bases and J by 0 bases, leaving 11 bases between them. The germline V gene has CDR1 MNHEY and CDR2 SVGAGI. The CDR3 is made up of 15 amino acids.

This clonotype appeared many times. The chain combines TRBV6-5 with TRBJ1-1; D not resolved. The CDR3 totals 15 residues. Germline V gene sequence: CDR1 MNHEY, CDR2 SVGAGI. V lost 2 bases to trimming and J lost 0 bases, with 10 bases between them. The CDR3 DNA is TGTGCCAGCAGTTACAGGCCCCACATGAACACTGAAGCTTTCTTT. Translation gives CASSYRPHMNTEAFF.

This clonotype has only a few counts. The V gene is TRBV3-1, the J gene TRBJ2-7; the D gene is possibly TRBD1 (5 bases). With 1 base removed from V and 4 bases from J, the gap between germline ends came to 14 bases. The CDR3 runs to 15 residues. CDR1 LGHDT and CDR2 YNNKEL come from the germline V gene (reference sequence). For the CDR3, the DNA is TGTGCCAGCAGCCAAGGAAGTTACAGGCCTTACGAGCAGTACTTC. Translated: CASSQGSYRPYEQYF.

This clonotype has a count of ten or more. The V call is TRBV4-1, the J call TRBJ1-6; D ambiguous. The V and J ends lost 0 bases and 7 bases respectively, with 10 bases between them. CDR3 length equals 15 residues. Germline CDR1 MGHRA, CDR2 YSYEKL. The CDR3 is CASSQDQVRNSPLHF. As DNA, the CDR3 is TGCGCCAGCAGCCAAGATCAAGTTCGGAATTCACCCCTCCACTTT.

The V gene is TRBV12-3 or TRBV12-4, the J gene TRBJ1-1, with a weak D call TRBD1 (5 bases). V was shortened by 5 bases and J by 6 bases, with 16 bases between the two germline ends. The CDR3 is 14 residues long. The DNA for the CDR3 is TGTGCCAGCAGTCCGCGCCCCCCGGGGGCTGAAGCTTTCTTT. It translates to CASSPRPPGAEAFF.

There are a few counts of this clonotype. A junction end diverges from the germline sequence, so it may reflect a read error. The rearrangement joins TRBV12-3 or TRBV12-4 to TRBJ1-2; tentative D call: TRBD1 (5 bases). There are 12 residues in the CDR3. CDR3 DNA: TGTGCCAGCAGTCGGATCGGGACTGGCGGCGCCTTC. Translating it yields CASSRIGTGGAF.

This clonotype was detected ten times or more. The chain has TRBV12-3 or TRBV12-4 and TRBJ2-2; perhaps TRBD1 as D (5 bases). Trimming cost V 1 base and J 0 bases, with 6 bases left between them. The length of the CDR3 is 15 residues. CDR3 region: CASSLVRANTGELFF. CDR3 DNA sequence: TGTGCCAGCAGTTTAGTCAGGGCGAACACCGGGGAGCTGTTTTTT.

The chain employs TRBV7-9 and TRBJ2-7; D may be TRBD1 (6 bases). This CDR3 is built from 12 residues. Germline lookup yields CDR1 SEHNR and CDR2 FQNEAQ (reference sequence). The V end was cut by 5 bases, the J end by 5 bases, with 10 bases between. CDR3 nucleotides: TGTGCCAGCAGCCCGGACAGTCACGAGCAGTACTTC. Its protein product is CASSPDSHEQYF.

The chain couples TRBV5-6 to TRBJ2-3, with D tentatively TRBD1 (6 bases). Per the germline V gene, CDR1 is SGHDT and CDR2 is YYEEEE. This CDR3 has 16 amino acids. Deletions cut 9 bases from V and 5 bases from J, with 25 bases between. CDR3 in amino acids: CATWRGGPPRVDTQYF. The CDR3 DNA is TGTGCCACCTGGAGAGGGGGTCCCCCCAGGGTAGATACGCAGTATTTT.